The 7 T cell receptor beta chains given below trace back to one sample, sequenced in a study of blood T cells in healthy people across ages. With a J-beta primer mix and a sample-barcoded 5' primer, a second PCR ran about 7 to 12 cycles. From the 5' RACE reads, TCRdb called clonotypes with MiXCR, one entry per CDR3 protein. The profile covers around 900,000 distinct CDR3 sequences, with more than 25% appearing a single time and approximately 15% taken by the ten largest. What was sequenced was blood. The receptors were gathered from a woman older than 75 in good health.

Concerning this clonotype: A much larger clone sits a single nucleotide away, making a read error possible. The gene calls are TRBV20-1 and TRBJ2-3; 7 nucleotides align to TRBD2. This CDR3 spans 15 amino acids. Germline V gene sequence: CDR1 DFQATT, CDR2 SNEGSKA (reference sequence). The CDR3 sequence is CSAVRGGGSTGTQYF. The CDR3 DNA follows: TGCAGTGCCGTGAGAGGCGGGGGTAGCACAGGTACGCAGTATTTT.

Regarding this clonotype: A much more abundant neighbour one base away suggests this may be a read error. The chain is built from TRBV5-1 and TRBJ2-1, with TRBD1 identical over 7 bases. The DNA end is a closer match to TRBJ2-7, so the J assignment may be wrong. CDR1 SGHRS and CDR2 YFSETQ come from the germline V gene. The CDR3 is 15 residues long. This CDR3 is CASSARTGPYNEQYF. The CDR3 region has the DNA TGCGCCAGCAGCGCCAGGACAGGCCCCTACAATGAGCAGTACTTC.

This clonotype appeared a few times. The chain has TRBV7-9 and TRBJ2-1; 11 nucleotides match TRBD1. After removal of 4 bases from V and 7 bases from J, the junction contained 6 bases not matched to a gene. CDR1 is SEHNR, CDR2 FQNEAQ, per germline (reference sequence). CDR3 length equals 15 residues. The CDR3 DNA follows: TGTGCCAGCAGCTCGGACAGGGGGCTAATGAATGAGCAGTTCTTC. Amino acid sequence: CASSSDRGLMNEQFF.

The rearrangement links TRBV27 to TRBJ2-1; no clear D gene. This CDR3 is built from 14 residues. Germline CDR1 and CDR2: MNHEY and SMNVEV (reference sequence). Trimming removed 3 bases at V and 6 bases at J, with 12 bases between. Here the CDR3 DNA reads TGTGCCAGCAGTTTCAGGTTCTTACGCAATGAGCAGTTCTTC. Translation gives CASSFRFLRNEQFF.

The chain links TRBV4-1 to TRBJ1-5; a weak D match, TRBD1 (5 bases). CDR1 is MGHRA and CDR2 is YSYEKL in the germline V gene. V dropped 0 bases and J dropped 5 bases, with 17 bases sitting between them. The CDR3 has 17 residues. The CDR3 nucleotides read TGCGCCAGCAGCCAAGATCGGGGGATTAGTGCATATCAGCCCCAGCATTTT. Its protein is CASSQDRGISAYQPQHF.

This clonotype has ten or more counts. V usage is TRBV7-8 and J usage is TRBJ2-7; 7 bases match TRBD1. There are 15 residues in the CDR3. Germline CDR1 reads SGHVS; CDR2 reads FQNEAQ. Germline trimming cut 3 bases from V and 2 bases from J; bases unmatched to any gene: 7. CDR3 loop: CASSFRQGGPYEQYF. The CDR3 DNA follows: TGTGCCAGCAGCTTCCGACAGGGTGGACCCTACGAGCAGTACTTC.

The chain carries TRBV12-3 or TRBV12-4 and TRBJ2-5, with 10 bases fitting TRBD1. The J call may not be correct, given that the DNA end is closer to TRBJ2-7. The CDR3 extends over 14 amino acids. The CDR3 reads CASSKDRGDYEQYF. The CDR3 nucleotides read TGTGCCAGCAGTAAGGACAGGGGGGACTACGAGCAGTACTTC.